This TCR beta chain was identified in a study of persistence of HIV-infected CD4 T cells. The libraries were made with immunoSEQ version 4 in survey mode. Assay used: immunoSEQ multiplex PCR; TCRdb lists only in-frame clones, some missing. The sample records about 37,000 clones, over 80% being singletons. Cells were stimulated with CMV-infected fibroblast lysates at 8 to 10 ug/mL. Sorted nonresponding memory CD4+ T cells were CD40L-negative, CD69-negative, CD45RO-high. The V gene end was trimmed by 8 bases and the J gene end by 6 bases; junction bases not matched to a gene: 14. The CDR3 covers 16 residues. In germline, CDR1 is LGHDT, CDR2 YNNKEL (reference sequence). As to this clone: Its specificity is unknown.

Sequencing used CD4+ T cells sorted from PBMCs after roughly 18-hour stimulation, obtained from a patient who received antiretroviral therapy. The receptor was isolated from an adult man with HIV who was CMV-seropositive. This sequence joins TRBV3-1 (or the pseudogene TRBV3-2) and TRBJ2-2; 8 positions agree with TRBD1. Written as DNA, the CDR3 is TGTGCCAGCGCCCAATCCGGACAGGGAAAGGCCGGGGAGCTGTTTTTT. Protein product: CASAQSGQGKAGELFF.